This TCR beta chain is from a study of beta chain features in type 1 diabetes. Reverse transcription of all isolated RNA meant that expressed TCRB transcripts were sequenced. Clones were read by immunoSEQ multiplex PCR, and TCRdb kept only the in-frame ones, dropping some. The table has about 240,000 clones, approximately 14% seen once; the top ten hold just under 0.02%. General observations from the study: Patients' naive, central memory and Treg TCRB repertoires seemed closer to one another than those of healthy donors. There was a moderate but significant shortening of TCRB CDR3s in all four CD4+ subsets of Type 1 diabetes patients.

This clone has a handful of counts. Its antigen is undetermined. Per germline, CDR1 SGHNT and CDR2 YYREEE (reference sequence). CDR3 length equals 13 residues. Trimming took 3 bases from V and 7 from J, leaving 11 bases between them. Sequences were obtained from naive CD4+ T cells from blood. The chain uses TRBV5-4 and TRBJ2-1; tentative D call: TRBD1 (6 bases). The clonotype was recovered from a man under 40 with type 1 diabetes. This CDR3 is CASSSERGNEQFF. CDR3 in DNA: TGTGCCAGCAGCTCGGAGAGGGGGAATGAGCAGTTCTTC.